This paragraph covers one TCR beta chain sequence. Germline and junction disagree at one end, which may indicate a read error. This specimen comes from a study of T cell responses to AZD1222 COVID-19 vaccine. The length of the CDR3 is 16 residues. CDR1 is MGHRA, CDR2 YSYEKL, per germline. Sequencing was performed with immunoSEQ multiplex PCR; in TCRdb, only in-frame clones are kept and a portion is missing. The profile covers around 210,000 clones, with roughly 94% appearing a single time and approximately 1.7% taken by the ten largest. This clonotype originated in an adult who received the MenACWY meningococcal vaccine as a control. The sample consisted of peripheral blood, taken 28 days after the second dose of the MenACWY control vaccine. The chain recombines TRBV4-1 with TRBJ1-1; TRBD1 matches at 9 bases. This chain's CDR3 is CASSKEGQGANTEAFF. The CDR3 DNA sequence: TGCGCCAGCAGCAAAGAGGGACAGGGTGCGAACACTGAAGCTTTCTTT.